Presented here are 12 T cell receptor beta chains from one specimen sequenced in a study of T cell responses to AZD1222 COVID-19 vaccine. Repertoires were generated with immunoSEQ multiplex PCR, while TCRdb's copy carries only in-frame clones and drops some. The table includes 120,000 to 150,000 clones, 82% detected once. The sequences come from peripheral blood, collected on day 0 of MenACWY control vaccination. The receptor source for this set is an adult in good health.

The genes are TRBV7-9 and TRBJ2-7, with D hard to call. The CDR3 length is 12 residues. V lost 5 bases to trimming and J lost 6 bases, with 11 bases between them. Germline V CDR1 and CDR2: SEHNR, FQNEAQ (reference sequence). The CDR3, as DNA: TGTGCCAGCAGCCGCGATGAACTCGAGCAGTACGTC. Amino acids: CASSRDELEQYV.

Only one count was recorded for this clone. The J gene is TRBJ2-5, the V gene TRBV18, with no clear D. The CDR3 length is 13 residues. The germline gives CDR1 KGHSH, CDR2 LQKENI. V was clipped by 5 bases and J by 2 bases, with 9 bases between them. CDR3 loop: CASSGPDQETQYF. In DNA form, the CDR3 reads TGTGCCAGCTCAGGGCCAGATCAAGAGACCCAGTACTTC. Full variable domain (rest looked up from reference TRBV18 and TRBJ2-5): NAGVMQNPRHLVRRRGQEARLRCSPMKGHSHVYWYRQLPEEGLKFMVYLQKENIIDESGMPKERFSAEFPKEGPSILRIQQVVRGDSAAYFCASSGPDQETQYFGPGTRLLVL.

CDR3 in DNA: TGTGCCAGCAGCTTACCGGCGTCCTATGGCTACACCTTC. It codes for CASSLPASYGYTF. The chain links TRBV7-9 to TRBJ1-2; D gene uncertain. The V gene lost 2 bases and the J gene lost 4 bases, with 8 bases spanning the gap. The CDR3 has 13 amino acids. In germline, CDR1 is SEHNR, CDR2 FQNEAQ (reference sequence). Full variable domain (outside the CDR3, taken from reference TRBV7-9 and TRBJ1-2): DTGVSQNPRHKITKRGQNVTFRCDPISEHNRLYWYRQTLGQGPEFLTYFQNEAQLEKSRLLSDRFSAERPKGSFSTLEIQRTEQGDSAMYLCASSLPASYGYTFGSGTRLTVV.

The chain combines TRBV12-5 with TRBJ2-5; D unclear. The germline V gene encodes CDR1 LGHNT and CDR2 FRNRAP. With 5 bases removed from V and 5 bases from J, the gap between germline ends came to 15 bases. The CDR3 runs to 14 residues. The CDR3 reads CASGPNGLAETQYF. For the CDR3, the DNA is TGTGCTAGTGGTCCTAACGGCCTCGCGGAGACCCAGTACTTC. Supplemented by reference TRBV12-5 and TRBJ2-5, the full variable domain reads DARVTQTPRHKVTEMGQEVTMRCQPILGHNTVFWYRQTMMQGLELLAYFRNRAPLDDSGMPKDRFSAEMPDATLATLKIQPSEPRDSAVYFCASGPNGLAETQYFGPGTRLLVL.

This clone showed up just a few times. J is TRBJ2-2 and V is TRBV30; 8 nucleotides match TRBD1. Germline loops: CDR1 GTSNPN, CDR2 SVGIG (reference sequence). This CDR3 is 13 amino acids long. V was pared by 1 base and J by 12 bases, with 7 bases of the junction left unmatched. The CDR3 coding sequence is TGTGCCTGGAGTGCCGGGACAGGCCCTAAGCTGTTTTTT. Its protein is CAWSAGTGPKLFF.

This clone was counted a single time. The chain combines TRBV4-1 with TRBJ2-2; the D gene is possibly TRBD1 (5 bases). The V end lost 1 base, the J end lost 4 bases, and 16 bases lay between the germline ends. This CDR3 spans 17 amino acids. Germline loops: CDR1 MGHRA, CDR2 YSYEKL. The CDR3 protein is CASSQAPPQAATGELFF. CDR3 in DNA: TGCGCCAGCAGCCAAGCGCCTCCACAGGCGGCCACCGGGGAGCTGTTTTTT.

The chain recombines TRBV2 with TRBJ2-1; no clear D gene. The V end was cut by 2 bases, the J end by 7 bases, with 9 bases between. The CDR3 length is 13 residues. Germline V gene lookup returns CDR1 SNHLY and CDR2 FYNNEI. DNA for the CDR3: TGTGCCAGCAGTGAAAGAAGGGAAAATGAGCAGTTCTTC. Encoded protein: CASSERRENEQFF.

This chain connects TRBV19 to TRBJ2-2; weak D call: TRBD1 (6 bases). The V gene's germline CDR1 is LNHDA and CDR2 SQIVND (reference sequence). The CDR3 spans 16 residues. V was pared by 8 bases and J by 4 bases, with 20 bases between. The CDR3, as DNA: TGTGCCAGTGGGGTCGACAGGCCTCATGGCACCGGGGAGCTGTTTTTT. The encoded protein is CASGVDRPHGTGELFF. Supplemented by reference TRBV19 and TRBJ2-2, the full variable domain reads DGGITQSPKYLFRKEGQNVTLSCEQNLNHDAMYWYRQDPGQGLRLIYYSQIVNDFQKGDIAEGYSVSREKKESFPLTVTSAQKNPTAFYLCASGVDRPHGTGELFFGEGSRLTVL.

This chain uses TRBV28 with TRBJ2-5, with D possibly TRBD2 on 5 matching bases. This CDR3 comprises 11 residues. V was clipped by 8 bases and J by 5 bases, with 9 bases between them. Germline CDR1 is MDHEN and CDR2 is SYDVKM. The CDR3 DNA sequence: TGTGCCAGCCGCCGAGGGGAGACCCAGTACTTC. Translating it yields CASRRGETQYF.

The genes are TRBV5-4 and TRBJ1-1; 8 bases match TRBD1. V gave up 7 bases and J gave up 4 bases; unmatched junction bases: 12. Germline V gives CDR1 SGHNT, CDR2 YYREEE (reference sequence). The CDR3 consists of 15 residues. The CDR3 loop reads CASVPTGGRFTEAFF. The CDR3 DNA follows: TGTGCCAGCGTTCCTACAGGGGGAAGATTCACTGAAGCTTTCTTT.

This rearrangement joins TRBV5-1 to TRBJ2-5, with TRBD1 identical over 11 bases. The V gene end was trimmed by 0 bases and the J gene end by 5 bases; junction bases not matched to a gene: 3. This CDR3 contains 15 residues. Germline values: CDR1 SGHRS, CDR2 YFSETQ. For the CDR3, the DNA is TGCGCCAGCAGCTTGGCGGACAGGGGGCCGGAGACCCAGTACTTC. It encodes CASSLADRGPETQYF.

The V call is TRBV6-1, the J call TRBJ2-1, with a weak D call TRBD2 (5 bases). The germline gives CDR1 MNHNS, CDR2 SASEGT. The CDR3 runs to 15 residues. The ends were cut back, 1 base at V and 7 bases at J, with 14 bases in the middle. The CDR3 spells CASSEGGWSGNEQFF. CDR3 sequence (DNA): TGTGCCAGCAGTGAAGGAGGGTGGTCTGGAAATGAGCAGTTCTTC.